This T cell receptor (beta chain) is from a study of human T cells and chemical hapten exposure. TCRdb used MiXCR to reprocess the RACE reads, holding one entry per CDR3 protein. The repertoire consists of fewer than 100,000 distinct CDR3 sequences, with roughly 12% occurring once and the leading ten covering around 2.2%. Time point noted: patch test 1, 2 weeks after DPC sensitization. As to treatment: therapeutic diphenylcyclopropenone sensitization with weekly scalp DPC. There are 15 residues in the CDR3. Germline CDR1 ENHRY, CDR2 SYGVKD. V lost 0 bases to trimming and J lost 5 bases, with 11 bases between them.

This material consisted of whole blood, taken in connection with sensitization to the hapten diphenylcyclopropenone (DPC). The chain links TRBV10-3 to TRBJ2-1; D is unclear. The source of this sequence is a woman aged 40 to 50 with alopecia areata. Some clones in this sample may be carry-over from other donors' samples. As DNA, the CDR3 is TGTGCCATCAGTGAGTCGGTCCAGAGAAACAATGAGCAGTTCTTC. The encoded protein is CAISESVQRNNEQFF.